A single T cell receptor (delta chain) is shown here with its context. The sample holds a few counts of this clone. Its target antigen remains unknown. No much larger clonotype is one base removed from it; base qualities were not supplied. The method behind the library was RT-PCR. TCR cDNA was generated by reverse transcription of PBMC RNA with SuperScript II and gamma-chain- and delta-chain-specific primers. cDNA was purified with AMPure XP beads, amplified, and indexed with Illumina adapters using the Nextera XT Index Kit. An Illumina MiSeq with a V2 300-cycle kit was used to sequence the gammadelta TCR libraries. Processing in the source paper ran as follows. Using MiXCR v2.1.12, CDR3 sequences were assembled, and reads were mapped onto D, J and V genes obtained from GenBank. VDJtools v1.2.1 was used to perform repertoire analyses of the CDR3 clonotypes. Via CATT, TCRdb reprocessed the public reads, and rows with identical DNA were then joined. These V and J calls rely on TCRdb rather than the paper's analysis. The sample table records some 1,600 delta-chain clones; 28% of these occur just once. Jointly, the top ten make up about 11% of the sample.

Here V drops 1 base and J drops 0 bases, and the junction holds 25 bases not matched to any gene. The CDR3 holds 23 amino acids from the cysteine to the phenylalanine. The retained sequence is limited to the CDR3, 69 bases, with the frame set at the first base. CDR1 and CDR2, looked up from the germline V gene, are TSWWSYY and QGS. In Kampala, Uganda, pregnant women receiving prenatal care were recruited and their infants were enrolled, and documentation of maternal HIV status was required. Families received weekly visits, and collection of infant clinical information, oral swabs and peripheral blood began at 6 weeks of age and continued every 4 months after that. Blood was drawn into heparin tubes, and PBMC were separated by Ficoll-Paque density gradient centrifugation and then cryopreserved. This entry belongs to a study of delta chains in infants with herpesvirus infections (dated 2023 in TCRdb). Regarding the complete study: The study prospectively followed a Ugandan infant birth cohort from birth to characterize gammadelta T cell responses to primary cytomegalovirus (CMV) infection. By approximate age, the infant blood samples fell into groups of 1.5, 4, 8 and 12 months. In infants who were infected with CMV after birth, the study searched for a public fetal Vdelta1/Vgamma8 gammadelta TCR clonotype. Previously published Belgian fetal and cord blood gammadelta TCR data were included only for comparison and were not generated in this cohort. From PBMC, gammadelta TCRs were sequenced for around 19 CMV-infected infants (one congenitally infected) and several CMV-uninfected infants who had sufficient sample available. The full study reports these points: The public clonotype was found only at the first time point after infection and was absent in uninfected infants and in those infected after 120 days. In CMV-uninfected infants, the public clonotype might still be present but below the detection limit. Of some 19 CMV-infected infants, several carried the public Vdelta1 clonotype: three infants infected postnatally before 120 days of age and the congenitally infected infant. The authors acknowledged a small sample size and a lack of race- or environment-matched controls, because almost all Ugandans acquire CMV before adulthood. The frequency of the public clonotype among Vdelta1 cells appeared to be inversely correlated with age at infection and fell quickly, apparently not lasting beyond around two months.

The chain couples TRDV1 to TRDJ1; 8 bases in the junction line up with TRDD3. The input for sequencing was peripheral blood, taken at time point 3 of longitudinal follow-up. This clonotype originated in a human donor who was a Ugandan infant, either HIV-exposed or HIV-unexposed (not recorded which). The DNA reads as follows: TGTGCTCTTGGGGAACCCCTAATTCCTTACGGGGGAACTGGGGGGAGATACACCGATAAACTCATCTTT. This gives the protein CALGEPLIPYGGTGGRYTDKLIF.